This T cell receptor beta chain was found in a study of blood T cell repertoires in COVID-19. This CDR3 spans 15 amino acids. Germline assignment: CDR1 SGHRS and CDR2 YFSETQ. V was pared by 2 bases and J by 2 bases, with 13 bases between. Profiled with immunoSEQ multiplex PCR; TCRdb holds only in-frame clones, not every one. The sample has about 240,000 clones; about 90% are singletons. Recruits, aged about 18 to 95 years, lived in 24 US areas. The TCR sequence derives from a woman aged 40 to 49 with acute COVID-19. The chain is built from TRBV5-1 and TRBJ1-2, with a weak D call TRBD1 (6 bases). Sample: PBMCs or T cells enriched from blood (not recorded which). The CDR3 nucleotides read TGCGCCAGCAGCTTTCTACAGGGTTCGAACTATGGCTACACCTTC. This gives the protein CASSFLQGSNYGYTF.